This T cell receptor (beta chain) is drawn from a study of lymphopenia after photon versus proton radiotherapy. Findings of the study overall: Post-nadir diversity loss with photons came from oligoclonal expansion, particularly CD8+ Temra cells. Proton therapy kept repertoires fairly stable, unlike photons, which gained effector/memory cells.

The repertoire was sequenced with immunoSEQ multiplex PCR; TCRdb's copy has only in-frame clones and lacks some. The repertoire consists of about 68,000 clones, with around 90% occurring once and the leading ten covering about 2.6%. As to this clone: Its antigen is still unknown.

V was pared by 5 bases and J by 8 bases, with 8 bases of the junction left unmatched. The CDR3 is 14 amino acids. Germline-derived CDR1 and CDR2 are SGHTA and FQGNSA. The starting material was peripheral blood, obtained from a patient treated with photon-based radiotherapy. The receptor was isolated from a woman aged 70 to 79 with pancreatic cancer. The V gene is TRBV7-2, the J gene TRBJ1-4; the match to TRBD1 covers 7 bases. The CDR3 loop is CASSQQGSAEKLFF. CDR3 nucleotide sequence: TGTGCCAGCAGCCAACAGGGGTCGGCGGAAAAACTGTTTTTT.